These 27 T cell receptor beta chains originate from one sample sequenced in a study of blood T cell repertoires in COVID-19. Method: immunoSEQ multiplex PCR; TCRdb's copy keeps in-frame clones and lacks some. Here the sample spans roughly 290,000 clones, 80% to 90% being singletons. Sequences were obtained from peripheral blood. The receptors were gathered from a man aged 30-40 years with acute or convalescent COVID-19.

The genes are TRBV5-1 and TRBJ2-3, with a possible D match to TRBD2 (6 bases). V was trimmed by 4 bases and J by 3 bases, leaving 9 bases between them. The CDR3 loop spans 13 amino acids. The V gene's germline CDR1 is SGHRS and CDR2 YFSETQ. The CDR3 reads CASSLRGTDTQYF. The CDR3 DNA follows: TGCGCCAGCAGCCTTCGGGGGACAGATACGCAGTATTTT.

The chain is built from TRBV11-2 and TRBJ1-1, with D possibly TRBD1 on 5 matching bases. Trimming stripped 5 bases from V and 0 bases from J, with 16 bases between. CDR1 is SGHAT and CDR2 is FQNNGV in the germline V gene. This CDR3 region has 16 residues. The CDR3 DNA is TGTGCCAGCAGCCCCCCAGGGATTTACATGAACACTGAAGCTTTCTTT. Translated, it gives CASSPPGIYMNTEAFF.

The chain uses TRBV6-5 and TRBJ1-5; no reliable D call. CDR3 length: 15 amino acids. V lost 4 bases, J lost 4 bases, and 14 bases lay in between. Germline V gene lookup returns CDR1 MNHEY and CDR2 SVGAGI. The CDR3 bases are TGTGCCAGCAGTTTGGGCAGACAACGGAATCAGCCCCAGCATTTT. Residues: CASSLGRQRNQPQHF.

J is TRBJ1-2 and V is TRBV5-4; no reliable D call. Trimming removed 3 bases from V and 8 bases from J, with 14 bases in between. Germline CDR1 and CDR2: SGHNT and YYREEE (reference sequence). This CDR3 spans 13 amino acids. CDR3 region: CASSSPWQWGYTF. DNA for the CDR3: TGTGCCAGCAGCTCCCCCTGGCAGTGGGGCTACACCTTC.

This clone was recorded only once. CDR3 nucleotide sequence: TGTGCCAGCCGACCGACGACAGGGCCGTTATCAATGGGCTACACCTTC. It yields the protein CASRPTTGPLSMGYTF. V gene TRBV7-9 combines with J gene TRBJ1-2, with 7 positions matching TRBD1. Germline V CDR1 and CDR2: SEHNR, FQNEAQ (reference sequence). The CDR3 totals 16 residues. The ends lost 8 bases at V and 8 bases at J; junction bases unmatched: 20.

J is TRBJ1-3 and V is TRBV10-3; D is perhaps TRBD1 (5 bases). Trimming cost V 5 bases and J 0 bases, with 14 bases left between them. The V gene's germline CDR1 is ENHRY and CDR2 SYGVKD. CDR3 length: 16 residues. The CDR3 is CAISSTGLISGNTIYF. The CDR3 DNA reads TGTGCCATCAGTTCCACGGGACTGATCTCTGGAAACACCATATATTTT.

The V gene is TRBV28, the J gene TRBJ1-2; maybe TRBD1 (6 bases). This CDR3 region has 17 residues. Trimming shortened V by 6 bases and J by 5 bases, and 25 bases separated the two germline ends. Germline CDR1 MDHEN, CDR2 SYDVKM. The CDR3 spells CASRTPSQGPTTYGYTF. For the CDR3, the DNA is TGTGCCAGCAGAACTCCTTCACAGGGCCCGACTACTTATGGCTACACCTTC.

The rearrangement joins TRBV15 to TRBJ1-5, with D possibly TRBD1 on 5 matching bases. V was trimmed by 8 bases and J by 1 base, leaving 15 bases between them. The CDR3 has 15 residues. Germline assignment: CDR1 LNHNV and CDR2 YYDKDF (reference sequence). The CDR3 spells CATSSGGVSNQPQHF. DNA of the CDR3: TGTGCCACCTCGTCTGGGGGGGTAAGCAATCAGCCCCAGCATTTT.

The V and J genes are TRBV10-1 and TRBJ1-3; TRBD1 agrees at 11 bases. The germline CDR1 and CDR2 sequences are WNHNN and SYGVQD (reference sequence). The CDR3 contains 16 residues. J gave up 3 bases and V 0 bases, and 1 base lay outside the gene matches. The CDR3 region is CASSESGQGDGNTIYF. Here the CDR3 DNA reads TGCGCCAGCAGTGAGTCGGGACAGGGGGATGGAAACACCATATATTTT.

This clone has only one observation. V and J are TRBV6-1 and TRBJ1-6; no clear D gene. V dropped 3 bases and J dropped 1 base, with 10 bases sitting between them. The CDR3 spans 16 residues. Germline CDR1 MNHNS, CDR2 SASEGT. In nucleotides, the CDR3 is TGTGCCAGCAGTGAGCGGCCGCGTTCCTATAATTCACCCCTCCACTTT. Its translation: CASSERPRSYNSPLHF.

This chain uses TRBV30 with TRBJ2-7; TRBD2 agrees at 13 bases. Germline V gene sequence: CDR1 GTSNPN, CDR2 SVGIG (reference sequence). The J segment lost 4 bases and the V segment lost 4 bases, leaving 7 bases of the junction unmatched. CDR3 size: 15 residues. The CDR3 is CAWNSGLAGLYEQYF. The CDR3 coding sequence is TGTGCCTGGAATTCGGGACTAGCGGGGCTATACGAGCAGTACTTC.

Comment on this clone: The junction and the germline gene differ at one end; a read error may be behind it. V and J are TRBV6-5 and TRBJ1-2; the match to TRBD1 covers 8 bases. Germline V lookup: CDR1 MNHEY, CDR2 SVGAGI. The CDR3 totals 13 residues. CDR3 protein: CAGSQGAHYGYTF. The CDR3 bases are TGTGCCGGCAGTCAGGGGGCGCATTATGGCTACACCTTC.

The chain couples TRBV5-1 to TRBJ2-2; 8 bases are a match to TRBD1. V was clipped by 0 bases and J by 4 bases; unmatched bases: 2. Germline lookup yields CDR1 SGHRS and CDR2 YFSETQ. This CDR3 has 15 residues. The CDR3 reads CASSLVGQGTGELFF. CDR3 DNA: TGCGCCAGCAGCTTGGTTGGACAGGGCACCGGGGAGCTGTTTTTT. Based on the CDR3 plus reference TRBV5-1 and TRBJ2-2, the full variable domain is KAGVTQTPRYLIKTRGQQVTLSCSPISGHRSVSWYQQTPGQGLQFLFEYFSETQRNKGNFPGRFSGRQFSNSRSEMNVSTLELGDSALYLCASSLVGQGTGELFFGEGSRLTVL.

The chain uses TRBV19 and TRBJ2-7; tentatively, D is TRBD2 (6 bases). With 10 bases removed from V and 4 bases from J, the gap between germline ends came to 20 bases. The CDR3 runs 14 residues. Germline V gene lookup returns CDR1 LNHDA and CDR2 SQIVND (reference sequence). CDR3 sequence (DNA): TGTGCCACAGGGAAGAGCAGGGACTCATACGAGCAGTACTTC. Encoded protein: CATGKSRDSYEQYF.

The CDR3 sequence: CASSPIYGTAGYNEQFF. CDR3 nucleotide sequence: TGCGCCAGCAGCCCGATATATGGGACAGCCGGATACAATGAGCAGTTCTTC. The rearrangement uses TRBV4-1 and TRBJ2-1, with 7 nucleotides matching TRBD1. Germline lookup yields CDR1 MGHRA and CDR2 YSYEKL. V was pared by 4 bases and J by 4 bases, with 13 bases of the junction left unmatched. This CDR3 is 17 amino acids long.

The V gene is TRBV10-2, the J gene TRBJ1-1, with D possibly being TRBD1 (6 bases). Germline-derived CDR1 and CDR2 are WSHSY and SAAADI. V gave up 7 bases and J gave up 0 bases, with 9 bases separating them. This CDR3 has 13 residues. The CDR3 spells CASTGQLNTEAFF. DNA of the CDR3: TGCGCCAGCACCGGACAGTTGAACACTGAAGCTTTCTTT.

The V gene is TRBV7-9, the J gene TRBJ2-4, with a possible D match to TRBD1 (5 bases). Looked up from germline, CDR1 is SEHNR and CDR2 is FQNEAQ (reference sequence). The CDR3 spans 13 residues. V was trimmed by 4 bases and J by 12 bases, leaving 16 bases between them. The CDR3 DNA reads TGTGCCAGCAGCTCTATTAACGTAGGGGATCAGTACTTC. Amino acid sequence: CASSSINVGDQYF.

The chain is built from TRBV30 and TRBJ2-2; the match to TRBD1 covers 7 bases. The V and J ends lost 6 bases and 4 bases, in that order; junction bases with no gene match: 2. The CDR3 extends over 12 amino acids. Germline lookup yields CDR1 GTSNPN and CDR2 SVGIG (reference sequence). CDR3 coding DNA: TGTGCCTGTGACAGGGCCACCGGGGAGCTGTTTTTT. Protein sequence: CACDRATGELFF.

This clone has only one observation. The V call is TRBV6-5, the J call TRBJ1-5; perhaps TRBD1 as D (6 bases). Germline V gene data show CDR1 as MNHEY and CDR2 as SVGAGI. V was trimmed by 5 bases and J by 0 bases, leaving 11 bases between them. This CDR3 spans 15 amino acids. The CDR3 DNA sequence: TGTGCCAGCAGTCCTACAGGGACTAGCAATCAGCCCCAGCATTTT. This encodes CASSPTGTSNQPQHF.

The chain joins TRBV2 to TRBJ1-5, with D possibly matching TRBD1 (6 bases). Germline V gives CDR1 SNHLY, CDR2 FYNNEI. This CDR3 comprises 15 residues. Trimming removed 6 bases from V and 2 bases from J, with 14 bases in between. CDR3 loop: CASRKVSGGNQPQHF. The CDR3 nucleotides read TGTGCCAGCAGGAAGGTGTCAGGGGGCAATCAGCCCCAGCATTTT.

The chain joins TRBV10-3 to TRBJ2-3; perhaps TRBD1 as D (6 bases). V lost 0 bases to trimming and J lost 2 bases, with 15 bases between them. The germline V gene encodes CDR1 ENHRY and CDR2 SYGVKD. The CDR3 totals 17 residues. The CDR3 DNA is TGTGCCATCAGTGAGTCGCACACAGGGATTTTCACAGATACGCAGTATTTT. It specifies CAISESHTGIFTDTQYF.

The chain has TRBV12-5 and TRBJ2-1, with 10 nucleotides matching TRBD2. CDR1 LGHNT and CDR2 FRNRAP come from the germline V gene. V gave up 2 bases and J gave up 3 bases; unmatched junction bases: 4. The CDR3 is 16 amino acids. This chain's CDR3 is CASGLPGLAVYNEQFF. CDR3 nucleotides: TGTGCTAGTGGTTTGCCCGGACTAGCGGTCTACAATGAGCAGTTCTTC.

The chain links TRBV13 to TRBJ2-2, with TRBD1 as a possible D gene (6 bases). CDR1 and CDR2 (germline): PRHDT, FYEKMQ (reference sequence). CDR3 size: 16 residues. V gave up 5 bases and J gave up 0 bases, with 13 bases separating them. The CDR3 nucleotides are TGTGCCAGCAGCCCGGGAAGGGGGTCGAACACCGGGGAGCTGTTTTTT. It translates to CASSPGRGSNTGELFF.

CDR3 loop: CASSQDWGGTRADTQYF. The DNA of the CDR3 is TGTGCCAGCAGCCAAGATTGGGGCGGGACCAGGGCAGATACGCAGTATTTT. This chain joins TRBV3-1 (or the pseudogene TRBV3-2) and TRBJ2-3; D perhaps matches TRBD2 (6 bases). This CDR3 is 17 amino acids long. The germline V gene has CDR1 LGHDT and CDR2 YNNKEL (reference sequence). Trimming cost V 0 bases and J 4 bases, with 17 bases left between them.

This chain links TRBV5-1 with TRBJ1-2; a possible D gene is TRBD1 (5 bases). CDR1 and CDR2 (germline): SGHRS, YFSETQ. V lost 6 bases to trimming and J lost 5 bases, with 14 bases between them. This CDR3 is 13 amino acids long. CDR3 DNA: TGCGCCAGCAATCTAGGAGGGGAATATGGCTACACCTTC. It is translated as CASNLGGEYGYTF.

The V call is TRBV10-3, the J call TRBJ2-3; TRBD2 agrees at 9 bases. V shed 6 bases, J shed 3 bases, and the junction held 13 bases outside the gene matches. Germline values: CDR1 ENHRY, CDR2 SYGVKD. The CDR3 length is 17 residues. The CDR3 region has the DNA TGTGCCATCAGCAGGATTGGGCGGGAGGGGAGGACAGATACGCAGTATTTT. Protein sequence: CAISRIGREGRTDTQYF.

This chain joins TRBV11-3 and TRBJ2-7; 9 nucleotides agree with TRBD1. There are 13 residues in the CDR3. Per the germline V gene, CDR1 is SGHNT and CDR2 is YENEEA. V shed 6 bases, J shed 3 bases, and the junction held 3 bases outside the gene matches. The CDR3: CASSPDRGYEQYF. In DNA, the CDR3 is TGTGCCAGCAGTCCGGACAGGGGCTACGAGCAGTACTTC.